The TCR beta chain under discussion was sequenced for a study of human T cells and chemical hapten exposure. Study at large: Patch testing placed 0.01% DPC on the upper back, with readings at 6 days.

From germline, CDR1 is LGHDT and CDR2 YNNKEL (reference sequence). V lost 4 bases, J lost 6 bases, and 9 bases lay in between. This CDR3 is 12 amino acids long. MiXCR, run by TCRdb on the RACE reads, gives a single entry per CDR3 protein. This sample has around 360,000 distinct CDR3 sequences, with roughly 6.3% found just once. Study-wide results and limits: Expanded TCRs produced significantly more large CDR3 similarity clusters than controls did.

Regarding time point: patch test 2, 6 weeks after DPC sensitization. The treatment is: therapeutic diphenylcyclopropenone sensitization with weekly scalp DPC. A note on this clonotype: The antigen is undetermined.

This clonotype was sampled from a woman in her late teens or twenties with alopecia areata. Some clones in this sample may be carry-over from other donors' samples. V is TRBV3-1 and J is TRBJ1-2; perhaps TRBD1 as D (5 bases). The sample in question was whole blood, obtained in connection with sensitization to the hapten diphenylcyclopropenone (DPC). The CDR3: CASSRMGDGYTF. CDR3 nucleotide sequence: TGTGCCAGCAGCCGGATGGGGGATGGCTACACCTTC. The full variable domain, in which reference TRBV3-1 and TRBJ1-2 provide the parts outside the CDR3, is DTAVSQTPKYLVTQMGNDKSIKCEQNLGHDTMYWYKQDSKKFLKIMFSYNNKELIINETVPNRFSPKSPDKAHLNLHINSLELGDSAVYFCASSRMGDGYTFGSGTRLTVV.